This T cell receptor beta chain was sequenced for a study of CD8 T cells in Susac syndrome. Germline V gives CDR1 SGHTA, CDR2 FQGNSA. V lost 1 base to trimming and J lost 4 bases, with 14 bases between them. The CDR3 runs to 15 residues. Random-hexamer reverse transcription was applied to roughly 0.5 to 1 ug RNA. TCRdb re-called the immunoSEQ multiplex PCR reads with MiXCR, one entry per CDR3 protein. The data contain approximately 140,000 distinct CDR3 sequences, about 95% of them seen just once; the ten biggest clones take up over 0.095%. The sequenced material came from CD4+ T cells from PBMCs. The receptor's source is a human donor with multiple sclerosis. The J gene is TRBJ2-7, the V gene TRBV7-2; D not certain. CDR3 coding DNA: TGTGCCAGCAGCTTAGGAGAGACGCCAACATACGAGCAGTACTTC. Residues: CASSLGETPTYEQYF.